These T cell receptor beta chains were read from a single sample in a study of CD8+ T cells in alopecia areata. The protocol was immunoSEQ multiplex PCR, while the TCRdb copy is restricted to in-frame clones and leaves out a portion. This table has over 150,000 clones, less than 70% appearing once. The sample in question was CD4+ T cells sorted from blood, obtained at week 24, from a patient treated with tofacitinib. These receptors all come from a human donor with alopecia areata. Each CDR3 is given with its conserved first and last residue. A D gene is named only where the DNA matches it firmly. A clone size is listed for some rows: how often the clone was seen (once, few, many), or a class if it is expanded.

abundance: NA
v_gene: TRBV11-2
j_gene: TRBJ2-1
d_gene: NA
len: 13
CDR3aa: CASSFERGNEQFF
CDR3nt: TGTGCCAGCAGCTTTGAGAGGGGTAATGAGCAGTTCTTC

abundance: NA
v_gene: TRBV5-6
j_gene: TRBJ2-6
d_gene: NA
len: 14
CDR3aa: CASSFGGGANVLTF
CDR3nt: TGTGCCAGCAGCTTCGGCGGTGGGGCCAACGTCCTGACTTTC

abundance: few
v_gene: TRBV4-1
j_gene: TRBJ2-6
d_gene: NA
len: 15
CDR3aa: CASSQVSSGANVLTF
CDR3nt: TGCGCCAGCAGCCAAGTGAGCTCTGGGGCCAACGTCCTGACTTTC

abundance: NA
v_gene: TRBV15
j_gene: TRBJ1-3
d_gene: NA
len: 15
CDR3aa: CATSRVGSSGNTIYF
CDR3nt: TGTGCCACCAGCAGAGTCGGGAGCTCTGGAAACACCATATATTTT

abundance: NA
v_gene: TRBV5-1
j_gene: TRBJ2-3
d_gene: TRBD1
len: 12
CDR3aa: CASSGQGAQQYF
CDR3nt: TGCGCCAGCAGCGGTCAGGGGGCTCAGCAGTATTTT

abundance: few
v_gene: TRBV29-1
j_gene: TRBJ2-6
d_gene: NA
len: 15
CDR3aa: CSVEAGSSGANVLTF
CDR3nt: TGCAGCGTTGAGGCAGGAAGCTCTGGGGCCAACGTCCTGACTTTC

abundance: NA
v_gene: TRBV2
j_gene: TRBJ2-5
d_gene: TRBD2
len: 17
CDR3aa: CASSIPRTSPSDETQYF
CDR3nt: TGTGCCAGCAGTATACCTAGGACTAGCCCGTCTGACGAGACCCAGTACTTC

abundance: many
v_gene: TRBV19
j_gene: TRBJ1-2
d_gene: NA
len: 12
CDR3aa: CASNLANYGYTF
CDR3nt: TGTGCCAGTAACTTGGCTAACTATGGCTACACCTTC

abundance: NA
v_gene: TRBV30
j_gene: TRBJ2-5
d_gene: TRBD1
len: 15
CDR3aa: CAWSPGQGWMETQYF
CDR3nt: TGTGCCTGGAGTCCGGGACAGGGGTGGATGGAGACCCAGTACTTC

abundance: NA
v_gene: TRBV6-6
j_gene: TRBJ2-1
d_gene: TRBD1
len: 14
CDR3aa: CASSRRQGIVEQFF
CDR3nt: TGTGCCAGCAGCCGCAGACAGGGAATAGTTGAGCAGTTCTTC

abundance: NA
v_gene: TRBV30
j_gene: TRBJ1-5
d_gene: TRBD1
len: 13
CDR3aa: CAWSVQGEQPQHF
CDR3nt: TGTGCCTGGAGTGTACAGGGGGAACAGCCCCAGCATTTT

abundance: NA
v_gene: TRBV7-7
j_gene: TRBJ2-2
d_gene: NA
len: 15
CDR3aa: CASSLAPSGTGELFF
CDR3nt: TGTGCTAGCAGCTTAGCCCCGAGCGGAACCGGGGAGCTGTTTTTT

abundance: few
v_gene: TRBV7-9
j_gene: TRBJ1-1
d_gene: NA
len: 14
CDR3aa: CASSLEGRYTEAFF
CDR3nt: TGTGCCAGCAGCTTAGAGGGTCGGTACACTGAAGCTTTCTTT

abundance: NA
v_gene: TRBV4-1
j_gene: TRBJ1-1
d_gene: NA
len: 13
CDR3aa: CASTQTENTEAFF
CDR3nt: TGCGCCAGCACCCAGACAGAGAACACTGAAGCTTTCTTT

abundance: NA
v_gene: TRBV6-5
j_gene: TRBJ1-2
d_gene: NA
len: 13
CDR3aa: CASRTAQGRGYTF
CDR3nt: TGTGCCAGCAGGACTGCCCAGGGTCGAGGCTACACCTTC

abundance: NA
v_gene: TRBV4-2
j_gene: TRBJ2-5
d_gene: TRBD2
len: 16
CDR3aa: CASSQDGRGGQETQYF
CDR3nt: TGTGCCAGCAGCCAAGATGGACGGGGGGGCCAAGAGACCCAGTACTTC

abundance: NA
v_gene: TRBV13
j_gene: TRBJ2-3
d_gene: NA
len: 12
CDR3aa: CASSLSTDTQYF
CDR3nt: TGTGCCAGCAGCCTCTCCACAGATACGCAGTATTTT

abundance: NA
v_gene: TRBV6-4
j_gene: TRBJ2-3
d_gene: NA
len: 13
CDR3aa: CASGAGHTDTQYF
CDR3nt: TGTGCCAGCGGCGCAGGACACACAGATACGCAGTATTTT

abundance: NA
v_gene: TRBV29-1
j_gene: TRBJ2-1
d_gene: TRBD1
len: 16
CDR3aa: CSVVGENRGPFNEQFF
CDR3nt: TGCAGCGTTGTGGGCGAAAACAGGGGACCCTTCAATGAGCAGTTCTTC

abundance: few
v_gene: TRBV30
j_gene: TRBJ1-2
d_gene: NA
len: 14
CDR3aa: CAWKFEQGYYGYTF
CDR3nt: TGTGCCTGGAAATTTGAGCAGGGATACTATGGCTACACCTTC

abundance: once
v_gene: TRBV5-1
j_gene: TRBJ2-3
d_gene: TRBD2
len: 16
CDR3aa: CASSLAGAGAEDTQYF
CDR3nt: TGCGCCAGCAGCTTGGCCGGAGCGGGGGCGGAGGATACGCAGTATTTT

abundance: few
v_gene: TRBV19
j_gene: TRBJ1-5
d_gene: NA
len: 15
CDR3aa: CASSSPEGDNQPQHF
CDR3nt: TGTGCCAGTAGTTCCCCCGAAGGAGACAACCAGCCCCAGCATTTT

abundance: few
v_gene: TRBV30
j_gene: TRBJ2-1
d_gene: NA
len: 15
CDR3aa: CAWDSAGLGANEQFF
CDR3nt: TGTGCCTGGGATTCTGCGGGGTTAGGGGCGAATGAGCAGTTCTTC

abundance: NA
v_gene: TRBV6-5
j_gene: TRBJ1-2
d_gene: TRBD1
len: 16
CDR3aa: CASSYAGTGDVGGYTF
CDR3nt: TGTGCCAGCAGTTACGCTGGGACAGGGGACGTCGGTGGCTACACCTTC

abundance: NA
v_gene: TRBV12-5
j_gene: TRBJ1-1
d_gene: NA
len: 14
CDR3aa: CASGFGGLVTEAFF
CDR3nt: TGTGCTAGTGGTTTTGGGGGATTGGTCACTGAAGCTTTCTTT

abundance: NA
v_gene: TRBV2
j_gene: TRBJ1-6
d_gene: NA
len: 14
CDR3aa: CASKHGSYNSPLHF
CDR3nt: TGTGCCAGCAAGCACGGTTCCTATAATTCACCCCTCCACTTT

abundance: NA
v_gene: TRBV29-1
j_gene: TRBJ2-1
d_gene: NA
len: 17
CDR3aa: CSVGRAGNRVNLREQFF
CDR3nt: TGCAGCGTTGGGAGGGCCGGTAACAGGGTAAACTTGCGTGAGCAGTTCTTC

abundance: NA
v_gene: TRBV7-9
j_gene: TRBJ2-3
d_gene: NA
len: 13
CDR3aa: CASSHTETDTQYF
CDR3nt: TGTGCCAGCAGCCATACAGAGACAGATACGCAGTATTTT

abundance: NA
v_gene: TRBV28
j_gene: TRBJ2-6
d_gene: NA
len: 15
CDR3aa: CASGSLVSGANVLTF
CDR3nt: TGTGCCAGCGGTTCATTGGTCTCTGGGGCCAACGTCCTGACTTTC

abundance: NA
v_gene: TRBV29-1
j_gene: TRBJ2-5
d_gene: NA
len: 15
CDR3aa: CSVEDWRQDQETQYF
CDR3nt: TGCAGCGTTGAAGATTGGAGACAAGACCAAGAGACCCAGTACTTC

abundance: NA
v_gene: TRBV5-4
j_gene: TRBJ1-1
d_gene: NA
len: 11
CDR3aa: CASYSPTEAFF
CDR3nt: TGTGCCAGCTATTCCCCGACCGAAGCTTTCTTT

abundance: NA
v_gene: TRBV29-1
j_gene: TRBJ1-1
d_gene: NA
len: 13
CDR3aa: CSATPGLNTEAFF
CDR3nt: TGCAGCGCTACACCGGGGCTGAACACTGAAGCTTTCTTT

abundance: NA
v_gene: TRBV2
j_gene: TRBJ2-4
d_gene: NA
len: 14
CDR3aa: CASKRGVAKNIQYF
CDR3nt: TGTGCCAGCAAGAGGGGTGTAGCCAAAAACATTCAGTACTTC

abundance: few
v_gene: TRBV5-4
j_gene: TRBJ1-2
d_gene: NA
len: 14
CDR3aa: CASSLGGDYYGYTF
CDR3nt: TGTGCCAGCAGCTTGGGAGGGGATTACTATGGCTACACCTTC

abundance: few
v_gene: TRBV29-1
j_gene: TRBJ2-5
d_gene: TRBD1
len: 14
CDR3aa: CSVEEPSYRGVQYF
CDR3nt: TGCAGCGTTGAAGAACCCTCTTACAGGGGAGTCCAGTACTTC

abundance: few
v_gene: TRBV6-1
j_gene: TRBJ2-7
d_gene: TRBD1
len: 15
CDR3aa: CASRPGQAVSYEQYF
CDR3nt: TGTGCCAGCAGGCCGGGACAGGCAGTCTCCTACGAGCAGTACTTC

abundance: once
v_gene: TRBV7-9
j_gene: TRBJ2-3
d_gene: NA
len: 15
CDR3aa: CASSLVGGSTDTQYF
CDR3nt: TGTGCCAGCAGCTTAGTTGGGGGGAGCACAGATACGCAGTATTTT

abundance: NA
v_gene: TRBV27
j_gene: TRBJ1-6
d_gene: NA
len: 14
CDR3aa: CASSTRRQNSPLHF
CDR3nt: TGTGCCAGCAGTACACGCCGACAGAATTCACCCCTCCACTTT

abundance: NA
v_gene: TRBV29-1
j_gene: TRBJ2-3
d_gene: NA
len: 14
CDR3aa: CSVEAEGHTDTQYF
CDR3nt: TGCAGCGTTGAAGCCGAGGGTCACACAGATACGCAGTATTTT

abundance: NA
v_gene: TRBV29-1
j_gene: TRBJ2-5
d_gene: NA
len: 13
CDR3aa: CSVATQYQETQYF
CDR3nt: TGCAGCGTAGCTACACAATACCAAGAGACCCAGTACTTC

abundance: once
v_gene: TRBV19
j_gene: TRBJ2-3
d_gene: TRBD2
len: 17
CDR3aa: CASSVQRGADFLPTQYF
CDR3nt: TGTGCCAGTAGTGTCCAGCGGGGGGCCGACTTTTTGCCTACGCAGTATTTT

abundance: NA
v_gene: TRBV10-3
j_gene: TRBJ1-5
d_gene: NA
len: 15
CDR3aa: CAISESHTSNQPQHF
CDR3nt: TGTGCCATCAGTGAGTCGCACACTAGCAATCAGCCCCAGCATTTT

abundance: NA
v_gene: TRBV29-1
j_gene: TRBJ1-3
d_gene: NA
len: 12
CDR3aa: CSVVESRNTIYF
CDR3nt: TGCAGCGTGGTTGAGAGTAGAAACACCATATATTTT

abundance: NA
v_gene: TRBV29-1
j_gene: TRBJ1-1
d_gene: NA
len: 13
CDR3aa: CSANGVLGTEAFF
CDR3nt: TGCAGCGCCAACGGGGTTTTGGGCACTGAAGCTTTCTTT

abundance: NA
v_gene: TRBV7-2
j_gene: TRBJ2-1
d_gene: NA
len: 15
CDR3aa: CASSLALGAQGEQFF
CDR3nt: TGTGCCAGCAGCTTAGCTCTAGGGGCCCAGGGTGAGCAGTTCTTC

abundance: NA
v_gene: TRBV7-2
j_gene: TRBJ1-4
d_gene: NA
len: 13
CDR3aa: CASGGRNGEKLFF
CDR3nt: TGTGCCAGCGGCGGACGCAATGGGGAAAAACTGTTTTTT

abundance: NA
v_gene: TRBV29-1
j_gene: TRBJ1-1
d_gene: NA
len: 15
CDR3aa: CSVVIPGGRNTEAFF
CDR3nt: TGCAGCGTTGTTATCCCCGGAGGAAGGAACACTGAAGCTTTCTTT

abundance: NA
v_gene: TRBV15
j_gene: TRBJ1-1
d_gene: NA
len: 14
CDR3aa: CATSRGGLNTEAFF
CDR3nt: TGTGCCACCAGCCGAGGTGGGTTGAACACTGAAGCTTTCTTT

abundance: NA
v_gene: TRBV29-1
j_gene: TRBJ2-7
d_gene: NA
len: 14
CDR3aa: CSAYDSDSSYEQYF
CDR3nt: TGCAGCGCTTACGACTCGGACAGCTCCTACGAGCAGTACTTC

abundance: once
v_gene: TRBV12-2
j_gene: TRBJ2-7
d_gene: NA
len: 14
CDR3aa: CASSSGTGTYEQYF
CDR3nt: TGTGCCAGCAGCTCCGGGACAGGGACCTACGAGCAGTACTTC